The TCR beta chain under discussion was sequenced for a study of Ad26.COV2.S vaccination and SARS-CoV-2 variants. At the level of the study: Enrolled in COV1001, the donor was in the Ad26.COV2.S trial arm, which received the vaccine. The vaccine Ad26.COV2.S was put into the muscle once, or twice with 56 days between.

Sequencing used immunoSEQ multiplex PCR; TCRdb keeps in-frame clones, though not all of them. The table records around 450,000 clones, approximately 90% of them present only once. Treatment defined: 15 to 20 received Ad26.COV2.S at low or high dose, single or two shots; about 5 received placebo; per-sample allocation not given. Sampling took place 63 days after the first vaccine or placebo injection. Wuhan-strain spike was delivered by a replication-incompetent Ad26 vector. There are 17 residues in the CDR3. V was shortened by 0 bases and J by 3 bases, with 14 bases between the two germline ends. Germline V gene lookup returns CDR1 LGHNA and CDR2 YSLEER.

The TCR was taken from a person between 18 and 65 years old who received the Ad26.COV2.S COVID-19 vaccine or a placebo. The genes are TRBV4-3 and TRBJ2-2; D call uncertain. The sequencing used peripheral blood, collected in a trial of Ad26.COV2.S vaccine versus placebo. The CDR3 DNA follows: TGCGCCAGCAGCCAAGACCGATTCACATGGTACACCGGGGAGCTGTTTTTT. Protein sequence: CASSQDRFTWYTGELFF.